This is a list of T cell receptor beta chains from one sample in a study of blood T cell repertoires in COVID-19. The repertoire was sequenced with immunoSEQ multiplex PCR; TCRdb's copy has only in-frame clones and lacks some. The sample includes about 260,000 clones, 70% to 90% seen only once; the top ten take under 2.5%. The specimen sequenced was peripheral blood. These receptors all stem from a man aged 25 to 40 with active or convalescent COVID-19. The CDR3 runs from the conserved cysteine through the conserved F or W. A D gene is named only where the DNA matches it firmly. Rows give clone size only sometimes, using once, few, many, or a class for an expanded clone.

- | TRBJ2-7 | TRBD2 | TRBV7-9 | CASSSSGTSIYEQYF | TGTGCCAGCAGCTCGTCCGGGACTAGTATCTACGAGCAGTACTTC
- | TRBJ2-3 | TRBD1 | TRBV19 | CASRTTGTLTDTQYF | TGTGCCAGTAGAACGACAGGGACGTTGACAGATACGCAGTATTTT
- | TRBJ1-1 | - | TRBV2 | CASSEWRQNTEAFF | TGTGCCAGCAGTGAATGGCGGCAGAACACTGAAGCTTTCTTT
once | TRBJ2-1 | - | TRBV10-1 | CASSEVRGMGYNEQFF | TGCGCCAGCAGTGAGGTACGGGGAATGGGTTACAATGAGCAGTTCTTC
- | TRBJ2-7 | TRBD2 | TRBV5-5 | CASSPLAGRGGQYF | TGTGCCAGCAGCCCCTTGGCCGGGAGGGGCGGACAGTACTTC
- | TRBJ1-1 | - | TRBV11-2 | CASSLTQRGTEAFF | TGTGCCAGCAGCTTAACACAACGGGGCACTGAAGCTTTCTTT
- | TRBJ1-5 | - | TRBV6-1 | CASSEWGGLPPSQPQHF | TGTGCCAGCAGTGAATGGGGGGGACTCCCCCCGTCTCAGCCCCAGCATTTT
- | TRBJ2-7 | - | TRBV7-9 | CASSPDNTYEQYF | TGTGCCAGCAGCCCAGACAATACCTACGAGCAGTACTTC
- | TRBJ1-2 | TRBD1 | TRBV6-2/TRBV6-3 | CASSYSRGNYGYTF | TGTGCCAGCAGTTACAGCAGGGGGAACTATGGCTACACCTTC
- | TRBJ2-5 | - | TRBV29-1 | CSVDYGETQYF | TGCAGCGTTGACTACGGGGAGACCCAGTACTTC
- | TRBJ2-3 | TRBD1 | TRBV18 | CASSQRTGGSTDTQYF | TGTGCCAGCTCACAACGGACAGGGGGTAGCACAGATACGCAGTATTTT
- | TRBJ2-2 | TRBD1 | TRBV29-1 | CSVAGTGAGELFF | TGCAGCGTTGCCGGGACAGGGGCCGGGGAGCTGTTTTTT
once | TRBJ1-1 | TRBD1 | TRBV6-2/TRBV6-3 | CASSYSGTGAYTEAFF | TGTGCCAGCAGTTACTCGGGGACAGGGGCCTACACTGAAGCTTTCTTT
few | TRBJ2-1 | TRBD2 | TRBV7-8 | CASSTGRRGRGNEQFF | TGTGCCAGCAGCACCGGAAGACGGGGGAGGGGCAATGAGCAGTTCTTC
- | TRBJ1-2 | TRBD1 | TRBV13 | CASSQDTETGAYGYTF | TGTGCCAGCAGCCAAGACACGGAGACAGGGGCCTATGGCTACACCTTC
- | TRBJ1-6 | TRBD1 | TRBV11-1 | CASSLDGTGGLSPLHF | TGTGCCAGCAGCTTAGACGGGACAGGGGGCCTTTCACCCCTCCACTTT
- | TRBJ1-4 | TRBD1 | TRBV30 | CAWGTTGEKLFF | TGTGCCTGGGGTACGACAGGGGAAAAACTGTTTTTT
once | TRBJ2-7 | - | TRBV7-9 | CASSLTGAYEQYF | TGTGCCAGCAGCTTGACAGGAGCCTACGAGCAGTACTTC
- | TRBJ2-4 | - | TRBV7-2 | CASSPRGTGAKNIQYF | TGTGCCAGCAGCCCACGAGGAACAGGAGCCAAAAACATTCAGTACTTC
- | TRBJ2-1 | TRBD2 | TRBV11-2 | CASSPPAGGAEQFF | TGTGCCAGCAGCCCCCCCGCGGGGGGGGCTGAGCAGTTCTTC
- | TRBJ1-2 | - | TRBV7-2 | CASSLVIRGGGYTF | TGTGCCAGCAGCTTAGTTATTCGGGGGGGAGGCTACACCTTC
- | TRBJ1-4 | - | TRBV6-1 | CASSVQWTAPTEKLFF | TGTGCCAGCAGTGTCCAATGGACAGCCCCGACGGAAAAACTGTTTTTT
- | TRBJ1-2 | - | TRBV4-1 | CASSQVTGANYGYTF | TGCGCCAGCAGCCAAGTCACAGGAGCTAACTATGGCTACACCTTC
- | TRBJ2-5 | TRBD2 | TRBV10-3 | CAISASSGGGETQYF | TGTGCCATCAGTGCTAGTAGCGGGGGCGGTGAGACCCAGTACTTC
- | TRBJ2-7 | TRBD1 | TRBV27 | CASWPSGTGDYEQYF | TGTGCCAGCTGGCCCTCCGGGACAGGGGACTACGAGCAGTACTTC
- | TRBJ2-1 | TRBD2 | TRBV7-7 | CASSYSGGDLNEQFF | TGTGCCAGCAGCTATAGCGGGGGGGACTTGAATGAGCAGTTCTTC
- | TRBJ2-7 | - | TRBV19 | CASSRAWGAPYEQYF | TGTGCCAGTAGTAGAGCGTGGGGCGCCCCTTACGAGCAGTACTTC
- | TRBJ2-1 | TRBD1 | TRBV6-4 | CASSRDSYNEQFF | TGTGCCAGCAGCCGGGACAGCTACAATGAGCAGTTCTTC
- | TRBJ1-5 | TRBD1 | TRBV29-1 | CSVQTGDNGSQHF | TGCAGCGTACAGACAGGGGATAACGGGTCCCAGCATTTT
- | TRBJ2-7 | - | TRBV4-3 | CASSHQGGGSREQYF | TGCGCCAGCAGCCATCAGGGTGGGGGCTCTAGGGAGCAGTACTTC
- | TRBJ1-2 | - | TRBV19 | CASSTGVRAANYGYTF | TGTGCCAGTAGTACAGGGGTGAGGGCAGCTAACTATGGCTACACCTTC
- | TRBJ2-5 | - | TRBV9 | CASSVATMTSSGTQYF | TGTGCCAGCAGCGTAGCTACAATGACTAGTTCGGGGACCCAGTACTTC
- | TRBJ2-5 | - | TRBV2 | CASSDSSYQETQYF | TGTGCCAGCTCAGACTCGTCCTACCAAGAGACCCAGTACTTC
- | TRBJ1-1 | - | TRBV5-1 | CASNGNTEAFF | TGCGCCAGCAACGGGAACACTGAAGCTTTCTTT
once | TRBJ2-3 | - | TRBV6-5 | CASNGRGTDTQYF | TGTGCCAGCAATGGCAGGGGCACAGATACGCAGTATTTT
- | TRBJ2-3 | - | TRBV4-1 | CASSQDQGITDTQYF | TGCGCCAGCAGCCAAGATCAGGGTATCACAGATACGCAGTATTTT
- | TRBJ1-1 | - | TRBV30 | CAWTHGQGNTEAFF | TGTGCCTGGACCCATGGTCAGGGCAACACTGAAGCTTTCTTT
- | TRBJ1-2 | - | TRBV30 | CAWYLPQDYGYTF | TGTGCCTGGTATCTACCCCAGGACTATGGCTACACCTTC
many | TRBJ2-5 | TRBD1 | TRBV7-2 | CASSLVGLSQGAFSETQYF | TGTGCCAGCAGCTTAGTAGGTCTGAGTCAGGGGGCGTTCTCAGAGACCCAGTACTTC
once | TRBJ1-1 | TRBD1 | TRBV29-1 | CSVVTGGWTEAFF | TGCAGCGTTGTCACAGGGGGGTGGACTGAAGCTTTCTTT
- | TRBJ2-2 | TRBD1 | TRBV11-2 | CASSFDRGSLTGELFF | TGTGCCAGCAGCTTTGACAGGGGAAGTCTCACCGGGGAGCTGTTTTTT
- | TRBJ2-6 | TRBD1 | TRBV6-1 | CASSETGAGANVLTF | TGTGCCAGCAGTGAGACAGGGGCTGGGGCCAACGTCCTGACTTTC
- | TRBJ2-7 | TRBD2 | TRBV6-6 | CASSAKRGGPLEQYF | TGTGCCAGCAGTGCAAAACGGGGGGGCCCGCTCGAGCAGTACTTC
- | TRBJ2-6 | - | TRBV6-1 | CASSEARGYGVRANVLTF | TGTGCCAGCAGTGAAGCGCGTGGTTACGGGGTTCGGGCCAACGTCCTGACTTTC
once | TRBJ1-5 | TRBD1 | TRBV27 | CASGATGDNQPQHF | TGTGCCAGCGGGGCTACAGGGGACAATCAGCCCCAGCATTTT
- | TRBJ2-7 | TRBD2 | TRBV9 | CASSGREASYEQYF | TGTGCCAGCAGTGGCCGGGAGGCTTCCTACGAGCAGTACTTC
- | TRBJ2-3 | TRBD2 | TRBV2 | CARTKVPGTSGRSNPTDTQYF | TGTGCCAGGACTAAAGTACCCGGGACTAGCGGGAGAAGTAATCCCACAGATACGCAGTATTTT
- | TRBJ2-7 | - | TRBV13 | CASSLGTALTAYEQYF | TGTGCCAGCAGCTTAGGGACAGCTCTTACCGCCTACGAGCAGTACTTC
- | TRBJ1-2 | - | TRBV5-4 | CASSSSYGYTF | TGTGCCAGCTCGTCGAGCTATGGCTACACCTTC
- | TRBJ2-7 | TRBD2 | TRBV11-3 | CASSFGTSGGKTDYEQYF | TGTGCCAGCAGCTTCGGGACTAGCGGGGGGAAGACCGACTACGAGCAGTACTTC
- | TRBJ1-2 | TRBD1 | TRBV7-2 | CASSLKGGQGAVGYTF | TGTGCCAGCAGCTTAAAGGGGGGACAGGGGGCGGTTGGCTACACCTTC
- | TRBJ1-6 | - | TRBV30 | CACSRQGRSPLHF | TGTGCCTGCTCCCGGCAGGGAAGGTCACCCCTCCACTTT
- | TRBJ1-5 | TRBD1 | TRBV6-9 | CASSHAGTGGKNQPQHF | TGTGCCAGCAGCCATGCAGGAACAGGGGGCAAAAATCAGCCCCAGCATTTT